This TCR beta chain was captured in a study of shared clonotypes between healthy human individuals. TCRdb's copy holds only in-frame clones and misses some; the assay was immunoSEQ multiplex PCR. The sample contains more than 2,000,000 clones, approximately 90% of which appear only once. The investigators split CD4+ cells into a CD45RA+ naive subset and a CD45RA-negative memory subset. Points on this clone: Additional DNA sequences in this sample encode the identical CDR3.

Trimming removed 5 bases from V and 2 bases from J, with 9 bases in between. There are 14 residues in the CDR3. Germline CDR1 SGHTA, CDR2 FQGNSA. Sequenced: naive CD4+ T cells sorted from blood. As to subset: CD45RA+ positively selected. The chain uses TRBV7-2 and TRBJ2-2; D is possibly TRBD1 (5 bases). This TCR came from a young man in good health. The CDR3 here is CASSLDRNTGELFF. CDR3 DNA sequence: TGTGCCAGCAGCCTAGACAGAAACACCGGGGAGCTGTTTTTT.